The 16 T cell receptor beta chains presented below share a single source sample, sequenced in a study of T-cell memory formation after mild COVID-19. TCRdb re-called the 5' RACE reads through MiXCR, storing one row per CDR3 protein. The sample holds more than 300,000 distinct CDR3 sequences; 13% to 15% are singletons and the top ten take 20% to 25%. The specimen sequenced was PBMCs or a T cell subset sorted from them (not recorded which). The receptors here all came from a man between 18 and 29 years old who had mild COVID-19 (a few samples of this study predate the infection). Cell type and time point are not known.

The chain links TRBV7-9 to TRBJ2-1; 7 positions match TRBD2. V lost 0 bases to trimming and J lost 7 bases; unmatched junction nucleotides: 3. The CDR3 has 14 amino acids. Germline V gives CDR1 SEHNR, CDR2 FQNEAQ (reference sequence). CDR3 amino acids: CASSLAGGNNEQFF. In DNA, the CDR3 is TGTGCCAGCAGCTTAGCGGGGGGGAATAATGAGCAGTTCTTC.

CDR3 sequence reads: CSANPYNEQFF. The DNA for the CDR3 is TGCAGTGCTAACCCGTACAATGAGCAGTTCTTC. The chain combines TRBV20-1 with TRBJ2-1, with D unresolved. This CDR3 region has 11 residues. The V end lost 4 bases, the J end lost 4 bases, and 5 bases lay between the germline ends. Germline V lookup: CDR1 DFQATT, CDR2 SNEGSKA (reference sequence).

This clonotype came up once. The rearrangement joins TRBV5-1 to TRBJ1-6; the D is unclear. V gave up 2 bases and J gave up 4 bases, with 13 bases separating them. CDR3 length: 16 amino acids. The germline gives CDR1 SGHRS, CDR2 YFSETQ. The chain's CDR3 is CASSFDQVQYNSPLHF. The CDR3 DNA reads as TGCGCCAGCAGCTTTGATCAGGTCCAGTATAATTCACCCCTCCACTTT.

The table lists this clonotype with a few counts. The V and J genes are TRBV5-1 and TRBJ2-3; 12 bases are a match to TRBD2. The CDR3 spans 15 residues. Germline CDR1 and CDR2: SGHRS and YFSETQ. Trimming cost V 4 bases and J 5 bases; bases outside gene matches: 5. The CDR3 DNA is TGCGCCAGCAGCGCCACTAGCGGGAGGATAGATACGCAGTATTTT. Encoded protein: CASSATSGRIDTQYF.

There are a few counts of this clonotype. V usage is TRBV7-2 and J usage is TRBJ2-3; possible D gene TRBD2, 7 bases. Germline CDR1 and CDR2: SGHTA and FQGNSA. This CDR3 is 15 amino acids long. The V end was cut by 5 bases, the J end by 1 base, with 13 bases between. DNA of the CDR3: TGTGCCAGCAGCGAGGGGGGGCCCCGCACAGATACGCAGTATTTT. It translates to CASSEGGPRTDTQYF.

V gene TRBV4-1 combines with J gene TRBJ2-3, with TRBD2 matching over 8 bases. The germline CDR1 and CDR2 sequences are MGHRA and YSYEKL. This CDR3 is 17 amino acids long. The J segment lost 0 bases and the V segment lost 6 bases, leaving 11 bases of the junction unmatched. The CDR3 DNA is TGCGCCAGCAGAAGGGCTGGCGGCGGGGGGAGCACAGATACGCAGTATTTT. It yields the protein CASRRAGGGGSTDTQYF.

The table lists this clonotype with a few counts. The chain has TRBV29-1 and TRBJ1-2; D unresolved. Germline lookup yields CDR1 SQVTM and CDR2 ANQGSEA. Trimming stripped 4 bases from V and 7 bases from J, with 22 bases between. The CDR3 is made up of 15 amino acids. The chain's CDR3 is CSVVGQSDDASGYTF. In DNA form, the CDR3 reads TGCAGCGTTGTTGGCCAGTCTGATGATGCAAGTGGCTACACCTTC.

The chain is built from TRBV19 and TRBJ2-1, with 10 positions matching TRBD2. This CDR3 is built from 16 residues. The V segment lost 5 bases and the J segment 2 bases; nucleotides outside the gene matches: 6. Germline-derived CDR1 and CDR2 are LNHDA and SQIVND (reference sequence). CDR3: CASSGLLAGPYNEQFF. CDR3 bases: TGTGCCAGTAGTGGACTACTAGCGGGGCCCTACAATGAGCAGTTCTTC. The full variable domain, its missing parts supplied by reference TRBV19 and TRBJ2-1, is DGGITQSPKYLFRKEGQNVTLSCEQNLNHDAMYWYRQDPGQGLRLIYYSQIVNDFQKGDIAEGYSVSREKKESFPLTVTSAQKNPTAFYLCASSGLLAGPYNEQFFGPGTRLTVL.

The chain joins TRBV20-1 to TRBJ2-5; D not certain. The V end was cut by 5 bases, the J end by 5 bases, with 15 bases between. The length of the CDR3 is 13 residues. Germline loops: CDR1 DFQATT, CDR2 SNEGSKA (reference sequence). The CDR3 reads CSARADVGETQYF. The CDR3 DNA reads TGCAGTGCTCGGGCGGACGTTGGGGAGACCCAGTACTTC.

The chain uses TRBV2 and TRBJ1-5; D not resolved. Germline CDR1 and CDR2: SNHLY and FYNNEI. The CDR3 length is 13 residues. V was trimmed by 8 bases and J by 1 base, leaving 9 bases between them. In DNA, the CDR3 is TGTGCCAGCCTGGTCGAGAGCAATCAGCCCCAGCATTTT. This codes for CASLVESNQPQHF.

This clonotype has a handful of counts. The chain has TRBV15 and TRBJ2-5; D gene ambiguous. The CDR3 loop spans 12 amino acids. Trimming took off 5 bases at V and 6 bases at J, with 10 bases between the two ends. From germline, CDR1 is LNHNV and CDR2 YYDKDF (reference sequence). The CDR3 reads CATSGDRKTQYF. The CDR3 DNA reads TGTGCCACCAGCGGCGACCGAAAGACCCAGTACTTC.

The sample holds a few counts of this clonotype. This chain links TRBV20-1 with TRBJ1-6, with D possibly matching TRBD1 (5 bases). The CDR3 contains 13 residues. CDR1 is DFQATT and CDR2 is SNEGSKA in the germline V gene (reference sequence). The V end was cut by 6 bases, the J end by 11 bases, with 17 bases between. DNA of the CDR3: TGCAGTGCACCTCGAGCGACAGCGGCACCCCTCCACTTT. Its translation: CSAPRATAAPLHF.

The rearrangement uses TRBV9 and TRBJ2-4; 7 nucleotides match TRBD1. With V trimmed by 0 bases and J by 13 bases, 10 bases remained unmatched. The CDR3 covers 14 residues. Germline assignment: CDR1 SGDLS and CDR2 YYNGEE. This chain's CDR3 is CASSVDISGTVQYF. The CDR3 nucleotides are TGTGCCAGCAGCGTAGACATTTCTGGGACAGTGCAGTACTTC.

V and J are TRBV5-1 and TRBJ1-1, with D perhaps TRBD1 (6 bases). With 4 bases removed from V and 5 bases from J, the gap between germline ends came to 18 bases. CDR1 and CDR2 (germline): SGHRS, YFSETQ. The CDR3 is made up of 15 amino acids. The CDR3 reads CASSLRPGAGTEAFF. The DNA of the CDR3 is TGCGCCAGCAGCCTTAGGCCAGGGGCCGGGACTGAAGCTTTCTTT.

This clonotype was detected a few times. V usage is TRBV6-5 and J usage is TRBJ1-6; a possible D gene is TRBD1 (6 bases). Between the trimmed V and J ends, which lost 6 bases and 7 bases, there was a span of 16 bases. CDR1 and CDR2 from the germline V gene are MNHEY and SVGAGI. The CDR3 sequence is 15 residues long. CDR3 residues: CASSVYRRGNSPLHF. The DNA of the CDR3 is TGTGCCAGCAGCGTATACCGCAGGGGCAATTCACCCCTCCACTTT.

This clonotype was seen only a few times. The rearrangement links TRBV7-2 to TRBJ2-3; 9 nucleotides align to TRBD1. CDR1 SGHTA and CDR2 FQGNSA come from the germline V gene. Trimming removed 5 bases from V and 4 bases from J; junction bases left unmatched: 10. CDR3 length equals 16 residues. The CDR3 nucleotides read TGTGCCAGCAGCGGATCGGGGACAGGGCGAGCAGATACGCAGTATTTT. This codes for CASSGSGTGRADTQYF.